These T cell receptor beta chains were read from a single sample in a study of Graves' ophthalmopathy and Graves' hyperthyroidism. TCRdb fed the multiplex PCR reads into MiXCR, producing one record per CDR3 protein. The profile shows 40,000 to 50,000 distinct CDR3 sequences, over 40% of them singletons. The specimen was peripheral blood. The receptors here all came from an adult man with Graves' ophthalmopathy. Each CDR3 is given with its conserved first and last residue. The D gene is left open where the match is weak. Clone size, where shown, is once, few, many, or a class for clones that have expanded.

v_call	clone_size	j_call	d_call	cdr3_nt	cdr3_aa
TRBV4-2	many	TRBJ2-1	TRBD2	TGTGCCAGCAGCCTTGAACTAGCGGGGGGCAACAATGAGCAGTTCTTC	CASSLELAGGNNEQFF
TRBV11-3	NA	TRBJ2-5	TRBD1	TGTGCCAGCAGCTTAACCCACCTACGACAGGGTGGGGAGACCCAGTACTTC	CASSLTHLRQGGETQYF
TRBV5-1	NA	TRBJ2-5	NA	TGCGCCAGCAGCGAGGGGGGGGCCGGAGAGACCCAGTACTTC	CASSEGGAGETQYF
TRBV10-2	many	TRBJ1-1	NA	TGCGCCAGCAGTGAGAGGGCCAGCGAAGCTTTCTTT	CASSERASEAFF
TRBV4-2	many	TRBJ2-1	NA	TGTGCCAGCAGCCAAGAGGAAGGGTGGAATGAGCAGTTCTTC	CASSQEEGWNEQFF
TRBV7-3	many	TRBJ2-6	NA	TGTGCCAGCAGCTCTTGGGACGCCAACGTCCTGACTTTC	CASSSWDANVLTF
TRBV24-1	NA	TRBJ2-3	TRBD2	TGTGCCACCAGTGCCAAACTAGCGGGAGCGGCAGATACGCAGTATTTT	CATSAKLAGAADTQYF
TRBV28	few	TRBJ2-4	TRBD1	TGTGCCAGCAGTTTGACTCGGACAGGGGGCACAAACATTCAGTACTTC	CASSLTRTGGTNIQYF
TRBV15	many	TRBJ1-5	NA	TGTGCCACCAGCAGAGATGCGGGGGCGAATCAGCCCCAGCATTTT	CATSRDAGANQPQHF
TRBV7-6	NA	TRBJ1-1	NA	TGTGCCAGCAGCCTATTTGGGGGGGGGAACACTGAAGCTTTCTTT	CASSLFGGGNTEAFF
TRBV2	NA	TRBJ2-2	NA	TGTGCCAGCACTCAAACTTTCGTCACCGGGGAGCTGTTTTTT	CASTQTFVTGELFF
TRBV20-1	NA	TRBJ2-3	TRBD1	TGCAGTGCTAAGAGGGACAGGGGGCTTTCAGATACGCAGTATTTT	CSAKRDRGLSDTQYF
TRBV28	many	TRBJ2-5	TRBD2	TGTGCCAGCACTCTACTAGCGGGAGGCGATGAGACCCAGTACTTC	CASTLLAGGDETQYF
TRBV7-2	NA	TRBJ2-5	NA	TGTGCCAGCAGTAACGGGGTCGAGGAGACCCAGTACTTC	CASSNGVEETQYF
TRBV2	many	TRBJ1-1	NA	TGTGCCAGCAGTGAACGCAGAATGAACACTGAAGCTTTCTTT	CASSERRMNTEAFF
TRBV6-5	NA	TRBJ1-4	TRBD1	TGTGCCAGCAGTCTTGGACAGGGGAAAGAAAAACTGTTTTTT	CASSLGQGKEKLFF
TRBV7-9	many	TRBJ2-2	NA	TGTGCCAGCAGCGAACAGGGCCGTCTGAGGCTGTTTTTT	CASSEQGRLRLFF
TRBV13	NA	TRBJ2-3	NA	TGTGCCAGCAGCCGGTCGGTCGGGGTAGGGGATACGCAGTATTTT	CASSRSVGVGDTQYF
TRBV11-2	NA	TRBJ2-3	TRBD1	TGTGCCAGCAGCCCCGGACAGGGGCAAGGCGATACGCAGTATTTT	CASSPGQGQGDTQYF
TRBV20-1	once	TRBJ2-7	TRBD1	TGCAGTGCTAGTCAAACAGGGGTTGAGCAGTACTTC	CSASQTGVEQYF
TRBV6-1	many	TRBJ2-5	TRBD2	TGTGCCAGCAGGTTTCTAGCGGGGGCGGAGACCCAGTACTTC	CASRFLAGAETQYF
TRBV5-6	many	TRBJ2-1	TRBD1	TGTGCCAGCAAACCCCCAGGACAGGGTACCAATGAGCAGTTCTTC	CASKPPGQGTNEQFF
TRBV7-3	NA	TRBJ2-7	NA	TGTGCCAGCAGTATAGCGCCCGAGCAGTACTTC	CASSIAPEQYF
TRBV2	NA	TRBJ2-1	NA	TGTGCCAGCGAGGGCGACTGGGGAATTTACAATGAGCAGTTCTTC	CASEGDWGIYNEQFF
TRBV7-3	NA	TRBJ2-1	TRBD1	TGTGCCAGCAGCTTGGCTGGGCTAGGACAGGGGAACAATGAGCAGTTCTTC	CASSLAGLGQGNNEQFF
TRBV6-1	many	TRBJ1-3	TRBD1	TGTGCCACCACCCACATAACGGGACAGAACTCTGGAAACACCATATATTTT	CATTHITGQNSGNTIYF
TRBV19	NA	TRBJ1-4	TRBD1	TGTGCCAGTAGTCCCGGACAGGGTGGCGAAAAACTGTTTTTT	CASSPGQGGEKLFF
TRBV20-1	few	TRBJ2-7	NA	TGCAGTGCTAACCGGGCGGGCAGCTCCTACGAGCAGTACTTC	CSANRAGSSYEQYF
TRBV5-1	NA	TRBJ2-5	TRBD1	TGCGCCAGCAGTCGGACAGGGGGGAGGGAGACCCAGTACTTC	CASSRTGGRETQYF
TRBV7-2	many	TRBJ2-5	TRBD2	TGTGCCAGCAGCTTACCCCTCGGGCGGGGGGCCGGCCAAGAGACCCAGTACTTC	CASSLPLGRGAGQETQYF
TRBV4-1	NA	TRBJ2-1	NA	TGCGCCAGCAGCCCCACCGACGTCTACAATGAGCAGTTCTTC	CASSPTDVYNEQFF
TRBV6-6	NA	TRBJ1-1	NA	TGTGCCAGCAGCCCGCGGCAACAGAACACTGAAGCTTTCTTT	CASSPRQQNTEAFF
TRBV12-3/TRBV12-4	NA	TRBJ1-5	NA	TGTGCCAGCAGTTTTGAGGTAGATCAGCCCCAGCATTTT	CASSFEVDQPQHF
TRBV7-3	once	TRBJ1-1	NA	TGTGCCAGCAGCCAACAGGGCGGGAACACTGAAGCTTTCTTT	CASSQQGGNTEAFF